One and the same sample provided the 26 T cell receptor beta chains below, sequenced in a study of control samples from healthy donors and cancer patients (dated by TCRdb to 2018 to 2020). The library was made by the immunoSEQ multiplex PCR assay. The table comes from immuneACCESS by way of TCRdb, which keeps in-frame sequences with V and J called. Part of the clones is missing from these tables; in studies checked, under half for an unresolved V gene and the rest for unknown reasons. Present in this sample are about 83,000 clones, 90% to 95% of which were seen just once. Of the sample, roughly a sixth falls within the top ten clones. Sample: blood. Receptors originate from a man aged 50 or older in good health.

The chain is built from TRBV21-1 and TRBJ2-5; the D segment call TRBD1 is taken from the table without a DNA check. TRBV21-1 is a pseudogene locus. The CDR3 has 14 amino acids. CDR3 in DNA: TGTGCCAGCAGAGGTCAGGGGGATTGTGAGACCCAGTACTTC. It yields the protein CASRGQGDCETQYF.

The CDR3 here is CASRGQRINSPLHF. The CDR3 nucleotides are TGCGCCAGCAGAGGACAGCGGATCAATTCACCCCTCCACTTT. The chain has TRBV5-1 and TRBJ1-6, with D possibly TRBD1 on 6 matching bases. This CDR3 is 14 amino acids long. CDR1 is SGHRS and CDR2 is YFSETQ in the germline V gene. The germline V and J ends were trimmed by 5 bases and 7 bases, with 13 bases remaining between them.

The chain combines TRBV7-2 with TRBJ2-7; weak D call: TRBD1 (6 bases). CDR3 length equals 15 residues. Trimming shortened V by 5 bases and J by 2 bases, and 16 bases separated the two germline ends. Germline V lookup: CDR1 SGHTA, CDR2 FQGNSA. As DNA, the CDR3 is TGTGCCAGCAGCCCCAGACAGGTTATTACCTACGAGCAGTACTTC. Protein sequence: CASSPRQVITYEQYF.

This chain uses TRBV10-3 with TRBJ2-7, with D uncertain. V lost 0 bases and J 6 bases, leaving 9 bases between the germline ends. CDR1 ENHRY and CDR2 SYGVKD come from the germline V gene. The CDR3 length is 13 residues. The CDR3 DNA reads as TGTGCCATCAGTGAGTCCCAATCCCGCGAGCAGTACTTC. It encodes CAISESQSREQYF.

The genes are TRBV12-5 and TRBJ1-4, with unresolved D. Germline CDR1 LGHNT, CDR2 FRNRAP. The CDR3 consists of 14 residues. Trimming cost V 1 base and J 4 bases, with 7 bases left between them. This CDR3 is CASGLETGNEKLFF. The CDR3 nucleotides read TGTGCTAGTGGTTTGGAGACCGGTAATGAAAAACTGTTTTTT.

The chain uses TRBV6-5 and TRBJ1-1; tentative D call: TRBD1 (5 bases). Between the trimmed V and J ends, which lost 6 bases and 0 bases, there was a span of 8 bases. Germline V gene data show CDR1 as MNHEY and CDR2 as SVGAGI. This CDR3 contains 13 residues. Written as DNA, the CDR3 is TGTGCCAGCAGCACGGGACTGAACACTGAAGCTTTCTTT. Translated: CASSTGLNTEAFF.

The chain recombines TRBV27 with TRBJ1-6; D gene unclear. The CDR3 is 16 residues long. Germline loops: CDR1 MNHEY, CDR2 SMNVEV (reference sequence). V lost 9 bases, J lost 1 base, and 16 bases lay in between. CDR3 sequence: CASSLPGGSYNSPLHF. CDR3 in DNA: TGTGCCAGTTCCCTACCTGGCGGATCCTATAATTCACCCCTCCACTTT.

The J gene is TRBJ2-7, the V gene TRBV5-1, with TRBD2 as a possible D gene (6 bases). Germline CDR1 is SGHRS and CDR2 is YFSETQ. This CDR3 has 14 residues. The V and J ends lost 3 bases and 0 bases respectively, with 10 bases between them. The CDR3 nucleotides read TGCGCCAGCAGCTCCTCGACTAGCTCCTACGAGCAGTACTTC. Protein sequence: CASSSSTSSYEQYF.

J is TRBJ2-7 and V is TRBV7-9; perhaps D is TRBD1 or TRBD2 (6 bases each). From germline, CDR1 is SEHNR and CDR2 FQNEAQ (reference sequence). Trimming cost V 3 bases and J 6 bases, with 15 bases left between them. The CDR3 has 14 residues. Here the CDR3 reads CASSFTGATVEQYF. CDR3 sequence (DNA): TGTGCCAGCAGCTTCACGGGGGCTACTGTCGAGCAGTACTTC.

The DNA for the CDR3 is TGTGCCAGCAGCCAAGACCAGGGGGCTATTTCACCCCTCCACTTT. It translates to CASSQDQGAISPLHF. The rearrangement uses TRBV3-1 (or the pseudogene TRBV3-2) and TRBJ1-6; 8 positions match TRBD1. The J segment lost 9 bases and the V segment lost 0 bases, leaving 4 bases of the junction unmatched. The CDR3 sequence is 15 residues long. Germline-derived CDR1 and CDR2 are LGHDT and YNNKEL (reference sequence).

J is TRBJ2-5 and V is TRBV6-1; tentatively, D is TRBD1 (6 bases). V lost 2 bases to trimming and J lost 0 bases, with 13 bases between them. CDR1 and CDR2 from the germline V gene are MNHNS and SASEGT. The CDR3 is 16 amino acids. Written as DNA, the CDR3 is TGTGCCAGCAGTGAAAGGACAGAGCAGTACCAAGAGACCCAGTACTTC. This sequence encodes CASSERTEQYQETQYF.

V gene TRBV7-9 combines with J gene TRBJ1-6; 10 nucleotides align to TRBD1. V lost 3 bases and J lost 10; bases outside the gene matches: 3. Germline CDR1 reads SEHNR; CDR2 reads FQNEAQ (reference sequence). The CDR3 totals 14 residues. The CDR3 DNA is TGTGCCAGCAGCTTCCGGGACAGGGGCTCACCCCTCCACTTT. Translating gives CASSFRDRGSPLHF.

V gene TRBV2 combines with J gene TRBJ1-2; 9 bases match TRBD1. This CDR3 spans 13 amino acids. V lost 9 bases, J lost 6 bases, and 8 bases stayed unmatched. Germline V gives CDR1 SNHLY, CDR2 FYNNEI. DNA for the CDR3: TGTGCCAGTATACCGGGACAGGGTCATGGCTACACCTTC. The encoded protein is CASIPGQGHGYTF.

In this sample, this clone turned up once. The chain combines TRBV19 with TRBJ2-7; TRBD1 agrees at 10 bases. The V gene's germline CDR1 is LNHDA and CDR2 SQIVND (reference sequence). The CDR3 loop spans 13 amino acids. J was trimmed by 5 bases and V by 7 bases; bases with no gene match: 5. CDR3 DNA: TGTGCCAGTAATCAAGGGACAGGGGACGAGCAGTACTTC. It codes for CASNQGTGDEQYF.

The genes are TRBV19 and TRBJ1-4, with TRBD1 identical over 7 bases. Losses at the gene ends were 4 bases for V and 11 bases for J; bases not matched to a gene: 7. The CDR3 is 13 amino acids. Germline values: CDR1 LNHDA, CDR2 SQIVND (reference sequence). CDR3 DNA: TGTGCCAGTAGTAACTCTGACAGGGAGAAACTGTTTTTT. Encoded protein: CASSNSDREKLFF. The variable domain in full, with the rest retrieved from reference TRBV19 and TRBJ1-4, is DGGITQSPKYLFRKEGQNVTLSCEQNLNHDAMYWYRQDPGQGLRLIYYSQIVNDFQKGDIAEGYSVSREKKESFPLTVTSAQKNPTAFYLCASSNSDREKLFFGSGTQLSVL.

The chain couples TRBV7-9 to TRBJ1-5; D not certain. With 1 base removed from V and 3 bases from J, the gap between germline ends came to 7 bases. The CDR3 runs 14 residues. Germline CDR1 reads SEHNR; CDR2 reads FQNEAQ (reference sequence). The CDR3, as DNA: TGTGCCAGCAGCTTAGGGTCTAACAATCAGCCCCAGCATTTT. It codes for CASSLGSNNQPQHF.

The chain is built from TRBV24-1 and TRBJ1-5, with no clear D. Trimming stripped 7 bases from V and 0 bases from J, with 18 bases between. The CDR3 is 17 residues long. The germline gives CDR1 KGHDR, CDR2 SFDVKD. CDR3 in DNA: TGTGCCACCAGCGACGGTAGGCTACCCTATAGCAATCAGCCCCAGCATTTT. Translation: CATSDGRLPYSNQPQHF.

This clone was seen once. J is TRBJ1-5 and V is TRBV18; no definite D call. The V and J ends lost 2 bases and 5 bases respectively, with 7 bases between them. This CDR3 has 13 amino acids. CDR1 is KGHSH and CDR2 is LQKENI in the germline V gene. The CDR3 region has the DNA TGTGCCAGCTCACCAAGCCAGGATCAGCCCCAGCATTTT. Its protein product is CASSPSQDQPQHF.

This chain uses TRBV9 with TRBJ1-3; 8 nucleotides line up with TRBD1. The CDR3 contains 16 residues. Trimming removed 4 bases from V and 1 base from J; junction bases left unmatched: 7. CDR1 is SGDLS, CDR2 YYNGEE, per germline. CDR3 sequence reads: CASSFGQGGSGNTIYF. CDR3 nucleotides: TGTGCCAGCAGCTTCGGACAGGGTGGGTCTGGAAACACCATATATTTT.

The chain joins TRBV5-6 to TRBJ1-5; D remains ambiguous. This CDR3 has 14 amino acids. V was clipped by 0 bases and J by 6 bases, with 10 bases between them. Looked up from germline, CDR1 is SGHDT and CDR2 is YYEEEE. Here the CDR3 reads CASSLERTAQPQHF. The CDR3 DNA sequence: TGTGCCAGCAGCTTGGAGAGGACCGCTCAGCCCCAGCATTTT.

The genes are TRBV19 and TRBJ2-1; TRBD2 aligns across 8 bases. Germline-derived CDR1 and CDR2 are LNHDA and SQIVND (reference sequence). J was trimmed by 7 bases and V by 1 base; bases with no gene match: 6. CDR3 length equals 15 residues. The CDR3 DNA sequence: TGTGCCAGTAGTATAGCCGGGACTAGTCAGAATGAGCAGTTCTTC. Protein: CASSIAGTSQNEQFF.

This chain connects TRBV10-3 to TRBJ1-4; no clear D gene. V was cut by 0 bases and J by 6 bases, with 11 bases left in between. CDR1 ENHRY and CDR2 SYGVKD come from the germline V gene. The CDR3 runs to 15 residues. The CDR3, as DNA: TGTGCCATCAGTGAGTCACGGGGTTCGGATGAAAAACTGTTTTTT. It specifies CAISESRGSDEKLFF.

This chain joins TRBV27 and TRBJ1-1; a weak D match, TRBD1 (5 bases). Per germline, CDR1 MNHEY and CDR2 SMNVEV (reference sequence). Trimming left V 3 bases short and J 2 bases short, with 19 bases between. This CDR3 spans 17 amino acids. In nucleotides, the CDR3 is TGTGCCAGCAGTTTGATATCGCGGGGCCAGCGAAACACTGAAGCTTTCTTT. This gives the protein CASSLISRGQRNTEAFF.

The chain uses TRBV12-5 and TRBJ1-1; maybe TRBD1 (5 bases). From germline, CDR1 is LGHNT and CDR2 FRNRAP. The CDR3 is 15 residues long. Trimming pared 1 base from V and 4 bases from J, leaving 13 bases between. The CDR3 is CASGLATGPGTEAFF. The CDR3 bases are TGTGCTAGTGGTTTGGCCACAGGCCCGGGCACTGAAGCTTTCTTT.

This sequence joins TRBV10-2 and TRBJ2-1, with TRBD1 matching over 8 bases. The CDR3 is 16 amino acids. Germline V gene data show CDR1 as WSHSY and CDR2 as SAAADI. Germline trimming cut 3 bases from V and 0 bases from J; bases unmatched to any gene: 4. In nucleotides, the CDR3 is TGCGCCAGCAGTGAAAGAACAGGGGGCTCCTACAATGAGCAGTTCTTC. Its translation: CASSERTGGSYNEQFF.

This rearrangement joins TRBV2 to TRBJ1-2; unclear D gene. Deletions cut 0 bases from V and 5 bases from J, with 10 bases between. Germline V gene sequence: CDR1 SNHLY, CDR2 FYNNEI. The CDR3 runs to 14 residues. The CDR3 DNA is TGTGCCAGCAGTGAAGCTGAAACAGCTTATGGCTACACCTTC. As protein: CASSEAETAYGYTF.